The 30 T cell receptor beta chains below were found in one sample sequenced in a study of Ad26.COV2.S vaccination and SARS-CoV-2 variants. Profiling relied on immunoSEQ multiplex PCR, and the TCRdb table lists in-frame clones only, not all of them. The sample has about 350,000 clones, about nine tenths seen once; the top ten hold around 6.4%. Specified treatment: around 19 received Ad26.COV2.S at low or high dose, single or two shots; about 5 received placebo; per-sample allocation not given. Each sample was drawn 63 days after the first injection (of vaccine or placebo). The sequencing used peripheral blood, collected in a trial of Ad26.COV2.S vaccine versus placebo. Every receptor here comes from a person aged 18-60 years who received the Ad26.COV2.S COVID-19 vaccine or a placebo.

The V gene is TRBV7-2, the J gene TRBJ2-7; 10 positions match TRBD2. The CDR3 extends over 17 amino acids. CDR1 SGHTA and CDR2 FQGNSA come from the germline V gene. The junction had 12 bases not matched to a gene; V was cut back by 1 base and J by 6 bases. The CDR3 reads CASSLGHLPSGSGEQYF. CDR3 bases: TGTGCCAGCAGCTTAGGCCACCTCCCTAGCGGGAGTGGCGAGCAGTACTTC.

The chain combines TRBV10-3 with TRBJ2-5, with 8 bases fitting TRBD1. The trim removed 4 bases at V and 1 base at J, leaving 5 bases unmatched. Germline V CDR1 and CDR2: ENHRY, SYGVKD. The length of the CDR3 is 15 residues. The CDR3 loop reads CAISGAGGFQETQYF. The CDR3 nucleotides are TGTGCCATCAGTGGTGCAGGGGGCTTCCAAGAGACCCAGTACTTC.

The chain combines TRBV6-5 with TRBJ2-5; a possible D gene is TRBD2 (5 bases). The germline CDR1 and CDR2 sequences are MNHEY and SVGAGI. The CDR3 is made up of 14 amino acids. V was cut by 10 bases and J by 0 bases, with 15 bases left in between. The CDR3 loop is CATSRAGYQETQYF. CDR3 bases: TGTGCCACCTCCCGTGCGGGCTACCAAGAGACCCAGTACTTC.

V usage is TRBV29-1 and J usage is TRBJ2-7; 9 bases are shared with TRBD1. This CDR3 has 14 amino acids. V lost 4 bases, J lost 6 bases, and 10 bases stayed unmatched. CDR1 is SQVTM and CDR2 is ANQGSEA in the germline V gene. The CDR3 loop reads CSVGTGEHSAEQYF. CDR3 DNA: TGCAGCGTTGGGACAGGGGAGCATTCAGCCGAGCAGTACTTC.

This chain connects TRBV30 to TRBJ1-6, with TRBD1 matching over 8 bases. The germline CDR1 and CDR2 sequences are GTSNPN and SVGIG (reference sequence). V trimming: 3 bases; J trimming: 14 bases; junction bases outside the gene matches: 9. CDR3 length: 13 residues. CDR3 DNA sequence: TGTGCCTGGAGATTGGACAGGGAATCAGCCCTCCACTTT. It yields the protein CAWRLDRESALHF.

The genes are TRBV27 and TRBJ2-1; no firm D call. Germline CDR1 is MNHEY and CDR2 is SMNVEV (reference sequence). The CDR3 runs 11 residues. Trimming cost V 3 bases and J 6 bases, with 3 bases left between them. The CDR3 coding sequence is TGTGCCAGCAGTTTGGGCAATGAGCAGTTCTTC. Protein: CASSLGNEQFF.

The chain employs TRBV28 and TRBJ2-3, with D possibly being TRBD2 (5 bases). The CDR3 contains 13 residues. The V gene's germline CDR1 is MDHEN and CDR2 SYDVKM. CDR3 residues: CAWTPAGTDTQYF. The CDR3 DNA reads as TGTGCGTGGACTCCGGCGGGCACAGATACGCAGTATTTT.

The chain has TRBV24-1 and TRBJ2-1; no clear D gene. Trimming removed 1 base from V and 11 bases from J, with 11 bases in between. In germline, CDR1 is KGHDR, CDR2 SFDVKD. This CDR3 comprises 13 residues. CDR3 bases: TGTGCCACCAGTGATTTCCCGTCAAGTAAGCAGTTCTTC. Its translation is CATSDFPSSKQFF.

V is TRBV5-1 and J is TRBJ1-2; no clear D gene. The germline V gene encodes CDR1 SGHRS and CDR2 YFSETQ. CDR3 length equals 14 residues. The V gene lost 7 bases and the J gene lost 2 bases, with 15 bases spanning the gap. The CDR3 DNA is TGCGCCAGCGGTACCGCACATTGGAACTATGGCTACACCTTC. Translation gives CASGTAHWNYGYTF.

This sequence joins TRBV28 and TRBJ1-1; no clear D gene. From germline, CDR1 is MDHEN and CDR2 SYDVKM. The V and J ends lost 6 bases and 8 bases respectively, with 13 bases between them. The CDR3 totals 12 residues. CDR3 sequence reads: CASRSQVREAFF. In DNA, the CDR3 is TGTGCCAGCAGGTCCCAGGTCCGCGAAGCTTTCTTT.

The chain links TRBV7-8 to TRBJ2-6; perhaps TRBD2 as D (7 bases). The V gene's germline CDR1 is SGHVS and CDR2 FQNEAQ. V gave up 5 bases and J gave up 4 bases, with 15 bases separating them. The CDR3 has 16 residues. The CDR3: CASSLMGGPGANVLTF. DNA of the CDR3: TGTGCCAGCAGCCTTATGGGGGGGCCAGGGGCCAACGTCCTGACTTTC.

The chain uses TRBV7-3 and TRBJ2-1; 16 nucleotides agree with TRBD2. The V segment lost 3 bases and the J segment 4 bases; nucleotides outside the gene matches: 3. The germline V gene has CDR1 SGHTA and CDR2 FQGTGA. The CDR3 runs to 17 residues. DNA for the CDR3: TGTGCCAGCAGCTTCGGGACTAGCGGGAGGGGATACAATGAGCAGTTCTTC. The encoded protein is CASSFGTSGRGYNEQFF. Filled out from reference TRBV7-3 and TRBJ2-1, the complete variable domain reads GAGVSQTPSNKVTEKGKYVELRCDPISGHTALYWYRQSLGQGPEFLIYFQGTGAADDSGLPNDRFFAVRPEGSVSTLKIQRTERGDSAVYLCASSFGTSGRGYNEQFFGPGTRLTVL.

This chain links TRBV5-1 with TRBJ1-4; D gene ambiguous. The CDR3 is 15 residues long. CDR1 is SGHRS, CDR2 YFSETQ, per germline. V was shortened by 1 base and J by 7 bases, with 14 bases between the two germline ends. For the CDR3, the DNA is TGCGCCAGCAGCTTGCGGGGTAGTGGTACTGAAAAACTGTTTTTT. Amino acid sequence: CASSLRGSGTEKLFF.

CDR3 sequence: CAWSVGPGQETQYF. CDR3 sequence (DNA): TGTGCCTGGAGCGTCGGGCCAGGGCAAGAGACCCAGTACTTC. The chain joins TRBV30 to TRBJ2-5; possible D gene TRBD1, 5 bases. In germline, CDR1 is GTSNPN, CDR2 SVGIG (reference sequence). V lost 3 bases and J 2 bases, leaving 13 bases between the germline ends. This CDR3 spans 14 amino acids.

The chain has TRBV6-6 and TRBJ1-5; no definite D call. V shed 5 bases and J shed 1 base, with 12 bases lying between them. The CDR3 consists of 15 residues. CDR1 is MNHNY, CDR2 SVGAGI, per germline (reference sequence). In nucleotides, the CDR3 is TGTGCCAGCAGTCCCCCCACCGGGAGCAATCAGCCCCAGCATTTT. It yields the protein CASSPPTGSNQPQHF.

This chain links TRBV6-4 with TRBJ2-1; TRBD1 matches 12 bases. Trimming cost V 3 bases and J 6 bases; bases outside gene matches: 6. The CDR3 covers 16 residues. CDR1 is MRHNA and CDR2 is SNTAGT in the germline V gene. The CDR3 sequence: CASSEEGTGGLNEQFF. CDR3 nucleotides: TGTGCCAGCAGTGAGGAGGGGACAGGGGGCCTCAATGAGCAGTTCTTC.

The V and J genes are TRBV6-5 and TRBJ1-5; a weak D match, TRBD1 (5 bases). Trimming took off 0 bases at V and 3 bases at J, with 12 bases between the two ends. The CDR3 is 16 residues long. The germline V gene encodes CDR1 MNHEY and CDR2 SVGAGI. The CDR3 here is CASSYSRGRDNQPQHF. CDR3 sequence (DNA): TGTGCCAGCAGTTACTCGCGGGGGAGGGACAATCAGCCCCAGCATTTT.

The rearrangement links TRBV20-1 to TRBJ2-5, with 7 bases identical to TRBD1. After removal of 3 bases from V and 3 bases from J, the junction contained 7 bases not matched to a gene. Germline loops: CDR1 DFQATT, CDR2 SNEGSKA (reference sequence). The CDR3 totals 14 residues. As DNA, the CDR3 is TGCAGTGCTAGTTATAGACAGGGAAAAGAGACCCAGTACTTC. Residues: CSASYRQGKETQYF.

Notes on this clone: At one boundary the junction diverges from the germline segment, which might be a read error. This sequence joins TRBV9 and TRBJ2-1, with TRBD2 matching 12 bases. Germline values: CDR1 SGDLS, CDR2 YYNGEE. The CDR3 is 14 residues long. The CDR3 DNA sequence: TGTGCCACCAGCCCTAGCGGGGGGGCAAATGAGCAGTTCTTC. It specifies CATSPSGGANEQFF.

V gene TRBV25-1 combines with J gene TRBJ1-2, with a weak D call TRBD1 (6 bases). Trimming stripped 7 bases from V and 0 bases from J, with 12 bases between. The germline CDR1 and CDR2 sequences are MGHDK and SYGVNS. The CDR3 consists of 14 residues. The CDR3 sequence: CASTQQGTNYGYTF. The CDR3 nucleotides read TGTGCCAGCACCCAACAGGGTACTAACTATGGCTACACCTTC.

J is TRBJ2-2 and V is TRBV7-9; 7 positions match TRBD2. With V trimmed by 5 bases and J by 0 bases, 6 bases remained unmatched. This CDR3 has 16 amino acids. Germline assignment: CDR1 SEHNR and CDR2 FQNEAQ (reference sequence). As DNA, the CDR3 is TGTGCCAGCAGCAAACTCGGGGGGTCGAACACCGGGGAGCTGTTTTTT. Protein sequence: CASSKLGGSNTGELFF.

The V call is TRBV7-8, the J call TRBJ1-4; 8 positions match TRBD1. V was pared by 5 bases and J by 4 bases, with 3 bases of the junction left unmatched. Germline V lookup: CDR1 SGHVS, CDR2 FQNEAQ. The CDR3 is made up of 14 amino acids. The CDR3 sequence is CASSRTGINEKLFF. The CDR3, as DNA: TGTGCCAGCAGCCGGACAGGGATTAATGAAAAACTGTTTTTT.

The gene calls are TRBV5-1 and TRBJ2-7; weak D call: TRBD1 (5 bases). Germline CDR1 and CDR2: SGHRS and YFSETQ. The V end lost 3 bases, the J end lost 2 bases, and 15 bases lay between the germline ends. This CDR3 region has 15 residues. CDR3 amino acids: CASSSGFQVAYEQYF. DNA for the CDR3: TGCGCCAGCAGCTCAGGGTTCCAAGTCGCCTACGAGCAGTACTTC.

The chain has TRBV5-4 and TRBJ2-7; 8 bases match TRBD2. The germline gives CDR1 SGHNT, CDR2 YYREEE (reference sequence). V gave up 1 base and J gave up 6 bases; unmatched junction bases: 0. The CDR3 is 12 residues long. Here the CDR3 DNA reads TGTGCCAGCAGCTTGCGGGGGGGCGAGCAGTACTTC. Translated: CASSLRGGEQYF.

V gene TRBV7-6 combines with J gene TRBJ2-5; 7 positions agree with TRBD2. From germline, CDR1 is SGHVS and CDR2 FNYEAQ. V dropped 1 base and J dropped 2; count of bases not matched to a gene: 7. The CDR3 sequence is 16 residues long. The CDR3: CASSLVLLGGQETQYF. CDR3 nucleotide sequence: TGTGCCAGCAGCTTAGTGCTCCTCGGGGGGCAAGAGACCCAGTACTTC. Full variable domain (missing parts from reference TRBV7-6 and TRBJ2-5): GAGVSQSPRYKVTKRGQDVALRCDPISGHVSLYWYRQALGQGPEFLTYFNYEAQQDKSGLPNDRFSAERPEGSISTLTIQRTEQRDSAMYRCASSLVLLGGQETQYFGPGTRLLVL.

The CDR3 is CASSLSGTGGIEETQYF. DNA for the CDR3: TGTGCCAGCAGTTTATCAGGGACAGGGGGGATAGAAGAGACCCAGTACTTC. This sequence joins TRBV27 and TRBJ2-5; 11 bases match TRBD1. Germline trimming cut 0 bases from V and 3 bases from J; bases unmatched to any gene: 6. Germline CDR1 is MNHEY and CDR2 is SMNVEV (reference sequence). The CDR3 runs to 17 residues.

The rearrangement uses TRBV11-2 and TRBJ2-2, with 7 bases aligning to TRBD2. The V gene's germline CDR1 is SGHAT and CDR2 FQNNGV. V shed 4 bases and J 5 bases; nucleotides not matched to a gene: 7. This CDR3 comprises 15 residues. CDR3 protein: CASSYPGGSTGELFF. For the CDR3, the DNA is TGTGCCAGCAGCTATCCGGGAGGTTCGACCGGGGAGCTGTTTTTT.

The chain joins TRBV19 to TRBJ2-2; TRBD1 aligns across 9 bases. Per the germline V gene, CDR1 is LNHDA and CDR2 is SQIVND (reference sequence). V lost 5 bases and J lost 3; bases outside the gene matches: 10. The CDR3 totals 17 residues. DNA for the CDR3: TGTGCCAGTAGTTCCCGGGACAGGGCGAGGGACACCGGGGAGCTGTTTTTT. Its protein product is CASSSRDRARDTGELFF.

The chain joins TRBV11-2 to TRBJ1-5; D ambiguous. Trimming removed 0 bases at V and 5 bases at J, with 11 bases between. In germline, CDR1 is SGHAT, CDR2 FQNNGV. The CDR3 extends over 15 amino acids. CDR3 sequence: CASSLDFRTYQPQHF. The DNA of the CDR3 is TGTGCCAGCAGCTTAGATTTTAGGACGTATCAGCCCCAGCATTTT.

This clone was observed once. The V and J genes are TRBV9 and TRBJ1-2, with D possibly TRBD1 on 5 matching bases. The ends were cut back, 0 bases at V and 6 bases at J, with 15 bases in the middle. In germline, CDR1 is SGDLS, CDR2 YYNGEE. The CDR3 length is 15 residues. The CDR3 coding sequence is TGTGCCAGCAGCGTAGCTGGGGTACAGGTAAATGGCTACACCTTC. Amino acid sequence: CASSVAGVQVNGYTF.